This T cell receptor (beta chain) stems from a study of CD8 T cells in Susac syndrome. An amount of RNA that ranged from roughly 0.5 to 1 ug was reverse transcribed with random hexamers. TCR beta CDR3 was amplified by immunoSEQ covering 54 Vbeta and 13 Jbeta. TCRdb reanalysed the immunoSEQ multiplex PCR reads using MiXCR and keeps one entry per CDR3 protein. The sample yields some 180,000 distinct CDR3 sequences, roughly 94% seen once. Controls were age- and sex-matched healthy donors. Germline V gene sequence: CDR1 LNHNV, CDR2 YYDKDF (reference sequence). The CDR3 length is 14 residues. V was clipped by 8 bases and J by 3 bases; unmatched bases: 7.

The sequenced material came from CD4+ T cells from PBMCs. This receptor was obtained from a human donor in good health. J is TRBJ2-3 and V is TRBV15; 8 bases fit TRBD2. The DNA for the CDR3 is TGTGCCACCGGGGCGCTAGCGGGTACAGATACGCAGTATTTT. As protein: CATGALAGTDTQYF.